Presented here are 24 T cell receptor beta chains from one specimen sequenced in a study of metastatic and nonmetastatic thyroid tumors. TCRdb re-clonotyped the PCR reads via MiXCR. The sample includes about 59,000 clones, around 15% of them seen just once. The entire patient cohort was treatment-naive prior to thyroid surgery. Sequencing was carried out using blood. The receptors here all came from a male donor with papillary thyroid cancer or a benign thyroid nodule (not recorded which). Some clones in this sample may be carry-over from other donors' samples.

The rearrangement joins TRBV5-4 to TRBJ2-1, with D unclear. Germline V gene sequence: CDR1 SGHNT, CDR2 YYREEE (reference sequence). There are 16 residues in the CDR3. The V gene lost 0 bases and the J gene lost 5 bases, with 15 bases spanning the gap. This CDR3 reads CASSLAGSKFNNEQFF. CDR3 DNA: TGTGCCAGCAGCTTGGCCGGCAGCAAGTTTAACAATGAGCAGTTCTTC.

This clone was seen at least ten times. At the DNA level, this CDR3 is encoded by other sequences in the same sample as well. The V gene is TRBV4-3, the J gene TRBJ2-1; 7 nucleotides line up with TRBD2. The CDR3 extends over 15 amino acids. Germline loops: CDR1 LGHNA, CDR2 YSLEER. The J segment lost 4 bases and the V segment lost 1 base, leaving 4 bases of the junction unmatched. The CDR3 nucleotides read TGCGCCAGCAGCCAAGCTCTAGCGGAGTACAATGAGCAGTTCTTC. Translation gives CASSQALAEYNEQFF.

In this sample, this clone turned up a few times. The V gene is TRBV5-1, the J gene TRBJ2-5, with D uncertain. The CDR3 extends over 13 amino acids. Germline CDR1 and CDR2: SGHRS and YFSETQ. Trimming pared 0 bases from V and 3 bases from J, leaving 6 bases between. This chain's CDR3 is CASSLGRKETQYF. DNA of the CDR3: TGCGCCAGCAGCTTGGGTAGAAAAGAGACCCAGTACTTC.

This clone was recorded many times. The chain employs TRBV20-1 and TRBJ1-2; the D is unclear. This CDR3 comprises 13 residues. Trimming removed 6 bases at V and 2 bases at J, with 13 bases between. The germline gives CDR1 DFQATT, CDR2 SNEGSKA (reference sequence). The chain's CDR3 is CSAEEGSNYGYTF. The CDR3 DNA reads as TGCAGTGCGGAGGAAGGGTCCAACTATGGCTACACCTTC.

This clone was counted a few times. A much larger clone differs by one base, so this may be a read error. The J gene is TRBJ2-1, the V gene TRBV9, with 9 bases that match TRBD2. The CDR3 extends over 16 amino acids. CDR1 SGDLS and CDR2 YYNGEE come from the germline V gene. Losses at the gene ends were 4 bases for V and 6 bases for J; bases not matched to a gene: 11. The CDR3 sequence: CASSPSVSGSLNEQFF. CDR3 coding DNA: TGTGCCAGCAGCCCCTCGGTTAGCGGGAGCCTCAATGAGCAGTTCTTC.

This clone was observed many times. The chain carries TRBV7-9 and TRBJ2-1; no clear D gene. CDR3 length: 12 amino acids. V gave up 1 base and J gave up 3 bases, with 1 base separating them. Germline CDR1 is SEHNR and CDR2 is FQNEAQ (reference sequence). CDR3 region: CASSLDYNEQFF. The CDR3 DNA is TGTGCCAGCAGCTTAGACTACAATGAGCAGTTCTTC.

In its sample, this clone was seen a few times. A much bigger clone sits one base away, suggesting this may be a read error. The sample holds other DNA sequences that translate to the same CDR3. The V and J genes are TRBV3-1 and TRBJ2-1, with 12 bases aligning to TRBD2. Germline loops: CDR1 LGHDT, CDR2 YNNKEL (reference sequence). The CDR3 is made up of 17 amino acids. Here the CDR3 reads CASSQGLAGGPYNEQFF. DNA of the CDR3: TGTGCCAGCAGCCAAGGGCTAGCGGGGGGGCCCTACAACGAGCAGTTCTTC.

This clone was seen at least ten times. V usage is TRBV24-1 and J usage is TRBJ2-7; D is ambiguous. Deletions cut 7 bases from V and 7 bases from J, with 1 base between. The CDR3 consists of 8 residues. Germline V lookup: CDR1 KGHDR, CDR2 SFDVKD. The CDR3 reads CATREQYV. CDR3 nucleotide sequence: TGTGCCACCAGGGAGCAGTACGTC.

Of note for this clone: A much larger clone differs by one base, so this may be a read error. The chain couples TRBV7-6 to TRBJ1-5; possible D gene TRBD1, 6 bases. V gave up 4 bases and J gave up 0 bases, with 13 bases separating them. Germline values: CDR1 SGHVS, CDR2 FNYEAQ. This CDR3 has 16 residues. The CDR3 here is CASSYAWGPSNQPQHF. CDR3 DNA sequence: TGTGCCAGCAGCTACGCTTGGGGGCCTAGCAATCAGCCCCAGCATTTT.

At least ten counts were recorded for this clone. The rearrangement uses TRBV4-1 and TRBJ2-7, with TRBD2 matching 11 bases. V dropped 2 bases and J dropped 3; count of bases not matched to a gene: 3. Germline V gene data show CDR1 as MGHRA and CDR2 as YSYEKL. The CDR3 is 15 residues long. CDR3 sequence reads: CASSQTSGSGYEQYV. CDR3 nucleotide sequence: TGCGCCAGCAGCCAAACTAGCGGGAGCGGCTACGAGCAGTACGTC.

Concerning this clone: Possible read error: a much larger clone is one base away. The chain joins TRBV9 to TRBJ2-2; possibly TRBD1 for D (5 bases). The CDR3 has 12 residues. Germline V gene data show CDR1 as SGDLS and CDR2 as YYNGEE. CDR3 protein: CASGVDSGELFF. The CDR3 bases are TGTGCCAGCGGCGTAGACAGCGGGGAGCTGTTTTTT.

This clone was seen more than once but under ten times. An end of the junction does not agree with germline; a read error may underlie this. The chain carries TRBV6-1 and TRBJ2-5, with TRBD2 matching over 14 bases. The CDR3 covers 17 residues. CDR1 and CDR2 from the germline V gene are MNHNS and SASEGT. CDR3 DNA: TGTGCCAGCAGGCCCGGGACTAGCGGGGGCGGAAGGGGGACCGAGTACTTC. It specifies CASRPGTSGGGRGTEYF.

This clone was detected ten times or more. The chain recombines TRBV11-1 with TRBJ2-7, with 7 bases aligning to TRBD1. CDR3 size: 14 residues. Germline V gives CDR1 SGHAT, CDR2 FQDESV (reference sequence). The junction had 8 bases not matched to a gene; V was cut back by 5 bases and J by 4 bases. In DNA, the CDR3 is TGTGCCAGCAGCCCCCGACAGGGCTCTTACGAGCAGTACTTC. This encodes CASSPRQGSYEQYF.

Turning to this clone: A much larger clone lies one base from this, so it may be a read error. The chain employs TRBV14 and TRBJ2-3; perhaps TRBD2 as D (6 bases). This CDR3 spans 16 amino acids. Germline V CDR1 and CDR2: SGHDN, FVKESK. V was clipped by 4 bases and J by 3 bases, with 17 bases between them. The CDR3, as DNA: TGTGCCAGCAGCCGTCCACGAACGCGGGGTACAGATACGCAGTATTTT. As protein: CASSRPRTRGTDTQYF.

This clone has at least ten counts. The chain links TRBV3-1 to TRBJ1-2; D might be TRBD1 (5 bases). This CDR3 has 17 residues. V lost 1 base, J lost 0 bases, and 15 bases lay in between. The germline V gene has CDR1 LGHDT and CDR2 YNNKEL (reference sequence). CDR3 sequence reads: CASSQGGGVTANYGYTF. CDR3 in DNA: TGTGCCAGCAGCCAAGGTGGGGGGGTTACCGCTAACTATGGCTACACCTTC.

The table lists this clone with many counts. V gene TRBV18 combines with J gene TRBJ2-1; TRBD1 might be the D (5 bases). With 5 bases removed from V and 6 bases from J, the gap between germline ends came to 5 bases. Germline values: CDR1 KGHSH, CDR2 LQKENI. CDR3 length: 11 residues. The CDR3 spells CASSRGNEQFF. The DNA of the CDR3 is TGTGCCAGCTCAAGGGGCAATGAGCAGTTCTTC.

This clone has ten or more counts. V gene TRBV3-1 combines with J gene TRBJ2-1; TRBD2 agrees at 9 bases. This CDR3 region has 16 residues. The ends lost 7 bases at V and 1 base at J; junction bases unmatched: 8. Per the germline V gene, CDR1 is LGHDT and CDR2 is YNNKEL (reference sequence). CDR3 protein: CASKLGGRGSYNEQFF. CDR3 DNA: TGTGCCAGCAAGCTTGGCGGGAGGGGGTCCTACAATGAGCAGTTCTTC.

This clone was counted many times. The chain has TRBV7-9 and TRBJ1-1, with a tentative D call TRBD1 (6 bases). Trimming cost V 5 bases and J 4 bases, with 14 bases left between them. The CDR3 is made up of 14 amino acids. The V gene's germline CDR1 is SEHNR and CDR2 FQNEAQ (reference sequence). The CDR3 reads CASSATGSATEAFF. CDR3 nucleotides: TGTGCCAGCAGCGCCACAGGGTCGGCCACTGAAGCTTTCTTT.

In its sample, this clone was seen many times. V gene TRBV5-1 combines with J gene TRBJ2-7; D is perhaps TRBD1 or TRBD2 (5 bases each). CDR3 length: 13 residues. V lost 2 bases and J 3 bases, leaving 9 bases between the germline ends. The V gene's germline CDR1 is SGHRS and CDR2 YFSETQ. The CDR3 bases are TGCGCCAGCAGCTTCCAGGGAGACTACGAGCAGTACTTC. Translated, it gives CASSFQGDYEQYF.

The V gene is TRBV28, the J gene TRBJ2-3, with D maybe TRBD1 (5 bases). Germline V gene sequence: CDR1 MDHEN, CDR2 SYDVKM. The CDR3 has 18 residues. V shed 4 bases and J shed 6 bases, with 26 bases lying between them. Written as DNA, the CDR3 is TGTGCCAGCAGTTCAGGCCCCTGGGTACAGGTGATGTCGGATACGCAGTATTTT. Translation: CASSSGPWVQVMSDTQYF.

There are many counts of this clone. The chain recombines TRBV4-3 with TRBJ2-6; TRBD2 might be the D (6 bases). Between the trimmed V and J ends, which lost 0 bases and 2 bases, there was a span of 8 bases. The length of the CDR3 is 16 residues. Germline V lookup: CDR1 LGHNA, CDR2 YSLEER. CDR3 loop: CASSQDWRAGANVLTF. DNA of the CDR3: TGCGCCAGCAGCCAAGATTGGAGGGCTGGGGCCAACGTCCTGACTTTC.

This clone was observed many times. The CDR3, as DNA: TGTGCCTGGAGTGTAGTTGGCGGGAGGGCCATCAATGAGCAGTTCTTC. Protein product: CAWSVVGGRAINEQFF. The V call is TRBV30, the J call TRBJ2-1, with TRBD2 identical over 9 bases. Germline CDR1 reads GTSNPN; CDR2 reads SVGIG (reference sequence). With V trimmed by 0 bases and J by 6 bases, 9 bases remained unmatched. CDR3 length: 16 amino acids. Variable domain in full (rest from reference TRBV30 and TRBJ2-1): SQTIHQWPATLVQPVGSPLSLECTVEGTSNPNLYWYRQAAGRGLQLLFYSVGIGQISSEVPQNLSASRPQDRQFILSSKKLLLSDSGFYLCAWSVVGGRAINEQFFGPGTRLTVL.

At least ten counts were recorded for this clone. V and J are TRBV15 and TRBJ1-5; tentatively, D is TRBD1 (6 bases). There are 14 residues in the CDR3. V was clipped by 0 bases and J by 9 bases, with 12 bases between them. Germline V gives CDR1 LNHNV, CDR2 YYDKDF (reference sequence). The chain's CDR3 is CATSRDRGTWPQHF. The CDR3 bases are TGTGCCACCAGCAGAGATAGGGGGACGTGGCCCCAGCATTTT.

This clone was seen repeatedly, ten times or more. The chain's CDR3 is CASREGENTGELFF. The CDR3 DNA follows: TGTGCCAGCAGGGAAGGGGAGAACACCGGGGAGCTGTTTTTT. The gene calls are TRBV7-3 and TRBJ2-2; D perhaps matches TRBD1 (5 bases). The CDR3 totals 14 residues. V gave up 6 bases and J gave up 1 base, with 9 bases separating them. Germline V gene lookup returns CDR1 SGHTA and CDR2 FQGTGA. The variable domain in full, with the rest retrieved from reference TRBV7-3 and TRBJ2-2, is GAGVSQTPSNKVTEKGKYVELRCDPISGHTALYWYRQSLGQGPEFLIYFQGTGAADDSGLPNDRFFAVRPEGSVSTLKIQRTERGDSAVYLCASREGENTGELFFGEGSRLTVL.